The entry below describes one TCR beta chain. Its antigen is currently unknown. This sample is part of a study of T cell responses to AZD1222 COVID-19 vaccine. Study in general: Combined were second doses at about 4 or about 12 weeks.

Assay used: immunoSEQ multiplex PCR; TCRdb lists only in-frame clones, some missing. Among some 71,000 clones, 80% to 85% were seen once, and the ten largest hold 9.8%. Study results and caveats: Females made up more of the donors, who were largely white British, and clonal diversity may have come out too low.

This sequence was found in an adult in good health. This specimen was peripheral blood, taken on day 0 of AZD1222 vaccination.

CDR3 region: CASSPGTWRDEQFF. The CDR3 nucleotides are TGTGCCAGCAGTCCTGGGACCTGGAGGGATGAGCAGTTCTTC. V gene TRBV27 combines with J gene TRBJ2-1; D might be TRBD2 (6 bases). Between the trimmed V and J ends, which lost 5 bases and 8 bases, there was a span of 16 bases. Germline loops: CDR1 MNHEY, CDR2 SMNVEV (reference sequence). The CDR3 runs to 14 residues.